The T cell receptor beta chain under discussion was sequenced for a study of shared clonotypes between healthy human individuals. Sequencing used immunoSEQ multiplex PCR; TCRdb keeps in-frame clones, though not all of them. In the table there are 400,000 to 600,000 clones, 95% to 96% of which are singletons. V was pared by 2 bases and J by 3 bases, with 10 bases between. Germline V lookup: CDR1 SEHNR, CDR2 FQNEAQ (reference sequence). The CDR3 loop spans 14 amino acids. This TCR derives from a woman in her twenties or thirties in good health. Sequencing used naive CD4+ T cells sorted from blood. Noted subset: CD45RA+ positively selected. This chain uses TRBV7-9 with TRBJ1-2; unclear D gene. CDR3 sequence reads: CASSLKGIDYGYTF. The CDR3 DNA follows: TGTGCCAGCAGCTTAAAAGGTATCGACTATGGCTACACCTTC.